This T cell receptor beta chain is drawn from a study of shared clonotypes between healthy human individuals. This clone was seen a handful of times. Its target is unknown. Data came from immunoSEQ multiplex PCR; TCRdb stores just in-frame clones and leaves some out. The sample has around 700,000 clones, approximately 79% seen once. General study findings and limits: For naive CD4 cells, around 5% of clonotypes were shared across four donors. Clonotypes shared by all four donors outscored non-shared clonotypes in generation probability.

Per germline, CDR1 SNHLY and CDR2 FYNNEI. V gave up 7 bases and J gave up 7 bases; unmatched junction bases: 2. The CDR3 loop spans 12 amino acids. A split of CD4+ cells into CD45RA+ naive and CD45RA-negative memory subsets was performed. This rearrangement joins TRBV2 to TRBJ2-1; 9 nucleotides line up with TRBD2. The receptor's source is a young woman in good health. Sequenced sample: memory CD4+ T cells sorted from blood. Subset in this sample: CD45RA-negative fraction. The CDR3 sequence is CASKREANEQFF. CDR3 DNA: TGTGCCAGCAAGCGGGAGGCTAATGAGCAGTTCTTC.